Described below is a single T cell receptor beta chain sequence and its context. What it recognizes is unknown. The sample originates from a study of OX40 agonist ivuxolimab in advanced cancers. TCRdb keeps only in-frame clones here, not all; method: immunoSEQ multiplex PCR. The table lists about 66,000 clones, more than 75% of them singletons. Collection of blood occurred at baseline, at cycle 4 day 1, and at cycle 7 day 1. V shed 3 bases and J 5 bases; nucleotides not matched to a gene: 14. From germline, CDR1 is SGHRS and CDR2 YFSETQ. The length of the CDR3 is 19 residues. Study-wide findings and caveats: Relative to CD4+ cells, CD8+ T cells on average had more expanded clones.

This clonotype was sampled from an adult with an advanced solid tumor such as melanoma, head and neck, liver or kidney cancer. The sample here was CD4+ or CD8+ T cells sorted from blood, taken in a trial of the OX40 agonist ivuxolimab. The chain combines TRBV5-1 with TRBJ2-2; 12 positions agree with TRBD2. The CDR3, as DNA: TGCGCCAGCAGCTCGTTCTGGTCTAGCGGGGGGGCCGAGACCGGGGAGCTGTTTTTT. It specifies CASSSFWSSGGAETGELFF.